What follows describes a single T cell receptor beta chain. Its matching antigen is unknown. This entry is derived from a study of vaccination and CD4 T cells after COVID-19. Between the trimmed V and J ends, which lost 5 bases and 3 bases, there was a span of 13 bases. The germline V gene encodes CDR1 SGHAT and CDR2 FQNNGV. The CDR3 totals 15 residues. The sample's treatment: approximately 10-day PBMC culture with coronavirus spike peptide pools or control peptides (ViraFEST assay). During the years 2011-2018, before the COVID-19 pandemic, the unexposed donor's CD4+ T cells were collected. ViraFEST used peptide pools to expand antigen-specific T cells and subsequently sequenced their TCRs. The study's findings and limits: Post-vaccination, and not before, a median roughly 86% of reactive clones appeared in convalescent patients.

With the Oncomine TCR Beta short-read assay, DNA from cultured CD4+ T cells was sequenced. Genomic DNA was taken out of cultured CD4+ T cells by extraction. TCRdb re-analysed the PCR reads in MiXCR, keeping a single row per CDR3 protein. The data show thousands of distinct CDR3 sequences, 37% seen once. This receptor was obtained from a human donor in good health. The chain couples TRBV11-2 to TRBJ2-2; D is possibly TRBD1 or TRBD2 (5 bases each). Sequencing was done on a sample of CD4+ T cells from blood, cultured in vitro. CDR3 DNA sequence: TGTGCCAGCAGCCCCTTCCGGGACGACACCGGGGAGCTGTTTTTT. Translation: CASSPFRDDTGELFF.